The 6 T cell receptor beta chains in this list originate from one sample, sequenced in a study of vaccination and CD4 T cells after COVID-19. TCRdb re-analysed the PCR reads in MiXCR, keeping a single row per CDR3 protein. In the table there are 20,000 or so distinct CDR3 sequences, about 60% of which are singletons. The source was CD4+ T cells from blood, collected before SARS-CoV-2 vaccination. These receptors were obtained from a human donor who had recovered from COVID-19.

This clonotype has more than one count but fewer than ten. The chain joins TRBV20-1 to TRBJ1-1, with D possibly being TRBD1 (5 bases). The CDR3 consists of 13 residues. Deletions cut 7 bases from V and 5 bases from J, with 17 bases between. Looked up from germline, CDR1 is DFQATT and CDR2 is SNEGSKA (reference sequence). This chain's CDR3 is CSVPLAGRTEAFF. In DNA form, the CDR3 reads TGCAGTGTCCCCCTCGCAGGGAGGACTGAAGCTTTCTTT.

This clonotype was found a few times. This chain connects TRBV7-2 to TRBJ2-3; TRBD2 agrees at 13 bases. The CDR3 runs 16 residues. The germline V gene has CDR1 SGHTA and CDR2 FQGNSA. V lost 4 bases to trimming and J lost 3 bases; unmatched junction nucleotides: 4. CDR3 loop: CASSSRTSGRTDTQYF. The CDR3 coding sequence is TGTGCCAGCAGCTCAAGGACTAGCGGGAGAACAGATACGCAGTATTTT.

This chain connects TRBV27 to TRBJ1-1, with D possibly TRBD1 on 6 matching bases. V was trimmed by 2 bases and J by 5 bases, leaving 9 bases between them. This CDR3 comprises 13 residues. The germline V gene encodes CDR1 MNHEY and CDR2 SMNVEV (reference sequence). CDR3: CASSLARGTEAFF. As DNA, the CDR3 is TGTGCCAGCAGTTTAGCCAGGGGTACTGAAGCTTTCTTT.

V and J are TRBV19 and TRBJ2-7; D uncertain. Deletions cut 4 bases from V and 5 bases from J, with 6 bases between. The CDR3 spans 11 residues. Germline lookup yields CDR1 LNHDA and CDR2 SQIVND (reference sequence). The CDR3 coding sequence is TGTGCCAGTAGTAACATGGACGAGCAGTACTTC. Protein product: CASSNMDEQYF. Complete variable domain (other parts from reference TRBV19 and TRBJ2-7): DGGITQSPKYLFRKEGQNVTLSCEQNLNHDAMYWYRQDPGQGLRLIYYSQIVNDFQKGDIAEGYSVSREKKESFPLTVTSAQKNPTAFYLCASSNMDEQYFGPGTRLTVT.

This sequence joins TRBV19 and TRBJ2-1; TRBD1 matches at 7 bases. The ends lost 4 bases at V and 4 bases at J; junction bases unmatched: 4. Germline assignment: CDR1 LNHDA and CDR2 SQIVND (reference sequence). The CDR3 is 14 residues long. The CDR3 reads CASSRDREYNEQFF. CDR3 in DNA: TGTGCCAGTAGTAGAGACAGGGAGTACAATGAGCAGTTCTTC.

This chain connects TRBV15 to TRBJ1-2; no firm D call. Deletions cut 3 bases from V and 8 bases from J, with 7 bases between. This CDR3 is built from 11 residues. Germline CDR1 reads LNHNV; CDR2 reads YYDKDF (reference sequence). CDR3 sequence: CATSSSFGYTF. For the CDR3, the DNA is TGTGCCACCAGCAGCTCTTTCGGCTACACCTTC.